The sequence of this T cell receptor beta chain was determined in a study of blood T cell repertoires in COVID-19. Looking at the study overall: In each case, the material was cDNA or gDNA derived from T cells, B-cell-depleted T cells, or PBMCs.

The germline gives CDR1 SGHKS, CDR2 YYEKEE (reference sequence). This CDR3 has 14 amino acids. V gave up 2 bases and J gave up 4 bases; unmatched junction bases: 4. Authors' processing steps: Using reference gene primer amplification, nucleated cell counts were estimated. TCRdb's copy holds only in-frame clones and misses some; the assay was immunoSEQ multiplex PCR. V, J and clone size derive from that table, while D and trimming were established from the DNA sequence. The sample lists 70,000 to 95,000 clones, 88% occurring once. Sequencing input: peripheral blood. V usage is TRBV5-5 and J usage is TRBJ1-1, with 8 bases that match TRBD1. This TCR was recovered from a man aged 50 to 59 with active COVID-19. This CDR3 reads CASSLQGDVTEAFF. DNA for the CDR3: TGTGCCAGCAGCTTACAGGGGGATGTCACTGAAGCTTTCTTT.